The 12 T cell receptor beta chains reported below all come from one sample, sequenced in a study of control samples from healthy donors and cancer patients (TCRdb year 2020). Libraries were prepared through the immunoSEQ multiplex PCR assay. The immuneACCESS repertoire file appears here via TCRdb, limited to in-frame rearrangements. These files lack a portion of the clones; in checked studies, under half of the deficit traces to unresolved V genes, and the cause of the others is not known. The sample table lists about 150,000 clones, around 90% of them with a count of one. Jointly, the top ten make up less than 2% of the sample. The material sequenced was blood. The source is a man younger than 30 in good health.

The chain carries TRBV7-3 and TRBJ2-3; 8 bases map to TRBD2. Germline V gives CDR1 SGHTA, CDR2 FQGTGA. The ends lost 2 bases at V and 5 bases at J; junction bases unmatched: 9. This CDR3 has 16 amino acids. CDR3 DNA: TGTGCCAGCAGCTTAGTGGCGGGGGGCCGGGGAGATACGCAGTATTTT. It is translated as CASSLVAGGRGDTQYF.

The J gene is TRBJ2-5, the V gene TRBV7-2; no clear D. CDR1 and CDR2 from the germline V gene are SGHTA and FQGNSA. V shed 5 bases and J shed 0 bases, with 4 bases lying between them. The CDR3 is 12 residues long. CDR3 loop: CASSTNQETQYF. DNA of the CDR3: TGTGCCAGCAGCACAAACCAAGAGACCCAGTACTTC.

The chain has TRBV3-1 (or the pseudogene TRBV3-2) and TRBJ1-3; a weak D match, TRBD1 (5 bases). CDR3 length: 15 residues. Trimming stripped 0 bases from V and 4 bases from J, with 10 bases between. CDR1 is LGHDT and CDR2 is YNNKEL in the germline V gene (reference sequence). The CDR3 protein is CASSQDPGRGNTIYF. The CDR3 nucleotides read TGTGCCAGCAGCCAAGATCCGGGACGGGGAAACACCATATATTTT.

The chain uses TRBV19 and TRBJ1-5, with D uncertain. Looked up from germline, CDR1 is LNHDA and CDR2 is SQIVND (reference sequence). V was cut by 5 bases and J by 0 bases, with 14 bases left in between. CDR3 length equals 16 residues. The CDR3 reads CASSDQDWTSNQPQHF. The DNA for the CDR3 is TGTGCCAGTAGTGACCAGGACTGGACTAGCAATCAGCCCCAGCATTTT. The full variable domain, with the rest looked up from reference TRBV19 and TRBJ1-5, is DGGITQSPKYLFRKEGQNVTLSCEQNLNHDAMYWYRQDPGQGLRLIYYSQIVNDFQKGDIAEGYSVSREKKESFPLTVTSAQKNPTAFYLCASSDQDWTSNQPQHFGDGTRLSIL.

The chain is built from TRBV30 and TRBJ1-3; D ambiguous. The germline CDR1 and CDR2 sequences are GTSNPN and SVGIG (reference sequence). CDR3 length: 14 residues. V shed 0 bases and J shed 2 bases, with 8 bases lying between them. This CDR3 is CAWSVGSTGNTIYF. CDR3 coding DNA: TGTGCCTGGAGTGTAGGGTCAACTGGAAACACCATATATTTT.

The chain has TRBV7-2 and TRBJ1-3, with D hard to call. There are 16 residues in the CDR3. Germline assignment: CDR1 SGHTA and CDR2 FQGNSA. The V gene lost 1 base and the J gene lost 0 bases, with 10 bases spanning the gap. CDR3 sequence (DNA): TGTGCCAGCAGCTTAGGCAGACCGAGCTCTGGAAACACCATATATTTT. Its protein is CASSLGRPSSGNTIYF.

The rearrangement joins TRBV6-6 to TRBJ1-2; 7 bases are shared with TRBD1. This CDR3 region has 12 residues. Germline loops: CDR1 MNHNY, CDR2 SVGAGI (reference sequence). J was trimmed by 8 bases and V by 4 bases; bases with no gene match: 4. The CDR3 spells CASSSNRGGYTF. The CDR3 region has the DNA TGTGCCAGCAGTTCAAACAGGGGCGGCTACACCTTC.

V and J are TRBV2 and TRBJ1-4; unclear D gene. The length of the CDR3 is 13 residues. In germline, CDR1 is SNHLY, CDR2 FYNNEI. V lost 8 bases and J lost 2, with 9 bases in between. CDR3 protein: CASRSDTNEKLFF. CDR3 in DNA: TGTGCCAGCCGGAGCGACACTAATGAAAAACTGTTTTTT.

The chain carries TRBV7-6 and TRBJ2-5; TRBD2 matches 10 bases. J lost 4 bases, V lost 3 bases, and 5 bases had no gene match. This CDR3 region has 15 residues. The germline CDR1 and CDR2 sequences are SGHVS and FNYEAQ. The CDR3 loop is CASSLSGGAGETQYF. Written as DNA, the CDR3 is TGTGCCAGCAGCTTGAGCGGGGGGGCCGGAGAGACCCAGTACTTC.

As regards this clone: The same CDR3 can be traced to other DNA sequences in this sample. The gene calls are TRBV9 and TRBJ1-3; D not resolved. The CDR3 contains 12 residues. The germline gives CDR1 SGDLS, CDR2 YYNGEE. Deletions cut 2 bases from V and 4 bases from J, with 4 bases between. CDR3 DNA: TGTGCCAGCAGCGTGGACGGAAACACCATATATTTT. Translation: CASSVDGNTIYF.

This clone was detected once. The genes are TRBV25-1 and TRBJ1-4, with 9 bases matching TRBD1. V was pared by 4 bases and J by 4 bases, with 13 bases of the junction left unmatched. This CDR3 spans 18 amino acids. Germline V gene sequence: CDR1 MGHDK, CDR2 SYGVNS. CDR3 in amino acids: CASSAQPGQGLGNEKLFF. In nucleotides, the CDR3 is TGTGCCAGCAGTGCCCAACCGGGACAGGGCTTGGGTAATGAAAAACTGTTTTTT.

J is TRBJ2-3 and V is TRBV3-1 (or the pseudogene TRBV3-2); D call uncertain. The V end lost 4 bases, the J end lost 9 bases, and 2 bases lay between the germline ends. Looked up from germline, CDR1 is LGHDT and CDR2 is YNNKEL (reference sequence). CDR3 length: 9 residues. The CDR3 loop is CASSPTQYF. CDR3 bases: TGTGCCAGCAGCCCCACGCAGTATTTT.